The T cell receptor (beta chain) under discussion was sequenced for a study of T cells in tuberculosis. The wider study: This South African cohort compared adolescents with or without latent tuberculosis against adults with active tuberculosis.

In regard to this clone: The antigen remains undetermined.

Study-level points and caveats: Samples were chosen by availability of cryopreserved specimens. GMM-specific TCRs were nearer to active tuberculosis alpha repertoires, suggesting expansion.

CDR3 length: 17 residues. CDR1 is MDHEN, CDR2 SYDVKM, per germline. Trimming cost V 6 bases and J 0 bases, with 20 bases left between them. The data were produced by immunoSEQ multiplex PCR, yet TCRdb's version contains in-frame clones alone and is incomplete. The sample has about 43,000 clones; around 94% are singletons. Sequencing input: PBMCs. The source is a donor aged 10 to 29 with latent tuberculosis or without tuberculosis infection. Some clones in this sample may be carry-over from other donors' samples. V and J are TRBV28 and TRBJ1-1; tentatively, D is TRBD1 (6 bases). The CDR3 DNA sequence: TGTGCCAGCAGCCCCGCGAGATGGGACAAATTGAACACTGAAGCTTTCTTT. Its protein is CASSPARWDKLNTEAFF.